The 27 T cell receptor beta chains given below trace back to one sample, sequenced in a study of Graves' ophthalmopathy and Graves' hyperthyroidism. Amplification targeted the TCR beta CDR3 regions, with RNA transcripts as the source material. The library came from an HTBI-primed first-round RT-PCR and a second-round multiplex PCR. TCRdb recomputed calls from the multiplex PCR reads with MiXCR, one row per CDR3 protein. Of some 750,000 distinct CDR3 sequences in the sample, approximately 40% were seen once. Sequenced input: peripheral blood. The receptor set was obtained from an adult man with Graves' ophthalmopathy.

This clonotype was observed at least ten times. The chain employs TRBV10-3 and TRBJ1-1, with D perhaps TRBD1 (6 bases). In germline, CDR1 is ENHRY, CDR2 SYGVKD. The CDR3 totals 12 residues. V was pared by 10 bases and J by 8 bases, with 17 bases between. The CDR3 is CASNIRGAEAFF. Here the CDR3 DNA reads TGTGCCAGCAACATAAGGGGGGCGGAAGCTTTCTTT.

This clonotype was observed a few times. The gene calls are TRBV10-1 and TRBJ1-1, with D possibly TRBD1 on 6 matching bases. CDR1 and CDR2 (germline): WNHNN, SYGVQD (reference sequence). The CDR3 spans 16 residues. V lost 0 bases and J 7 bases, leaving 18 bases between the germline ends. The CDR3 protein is CASSESRGGGESEAFF. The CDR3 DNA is TGCGCCAGCAGTGAGTCGAGGGGGGGAGGTGAAAGTGAAGCTTTCTTT.

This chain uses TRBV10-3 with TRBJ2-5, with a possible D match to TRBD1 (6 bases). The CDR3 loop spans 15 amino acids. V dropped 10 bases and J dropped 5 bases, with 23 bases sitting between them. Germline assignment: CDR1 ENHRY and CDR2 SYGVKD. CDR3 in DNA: TGTGCCAGCAGCCGTAGGACAGCCAACGGGGAGACCCAGTACTTC. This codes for CASSRRTANGETQYF.

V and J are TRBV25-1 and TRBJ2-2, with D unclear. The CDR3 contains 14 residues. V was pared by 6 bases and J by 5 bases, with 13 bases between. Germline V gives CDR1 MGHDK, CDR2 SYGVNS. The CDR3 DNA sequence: TGTGCCAGCAGCCCCGTAGCATCTACCGGGGAGCTGTTTTTT. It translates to CASSPVASTGELFF.

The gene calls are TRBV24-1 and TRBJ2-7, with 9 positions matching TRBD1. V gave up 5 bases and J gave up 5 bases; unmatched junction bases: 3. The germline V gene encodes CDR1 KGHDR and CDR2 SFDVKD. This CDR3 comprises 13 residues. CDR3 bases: TGTGCCACCAGTGGGGGACAGGGAGACGAGCAGTACTTC. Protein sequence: CATSGGQGDEQYF.

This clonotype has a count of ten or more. The CDR3 region is CAISRTLTYEQYF. CDR3 nucleotide sequence: TGTGCCATCAGCAGGACTCTAACCTACGAGCAGTACTTC. The rearrangement joins TRBV10-3 to TRBJ2-7, with D maybe TRBD2 (5 bases). Trimming removed 6 bases from V and 2 bases from J, with 11 bases in between. This CDR3 comprises 13 residues. From germline, CDR1 is ENHRY and CDR2 SYGVKD.

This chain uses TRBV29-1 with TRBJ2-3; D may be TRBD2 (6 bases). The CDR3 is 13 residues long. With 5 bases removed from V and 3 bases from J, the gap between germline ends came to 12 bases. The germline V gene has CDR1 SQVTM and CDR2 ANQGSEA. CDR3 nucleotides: TGCAGCGTTAAACGGGACTTAACAGATACGCAGTATTTT. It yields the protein CSVKRDLTDTQYF.

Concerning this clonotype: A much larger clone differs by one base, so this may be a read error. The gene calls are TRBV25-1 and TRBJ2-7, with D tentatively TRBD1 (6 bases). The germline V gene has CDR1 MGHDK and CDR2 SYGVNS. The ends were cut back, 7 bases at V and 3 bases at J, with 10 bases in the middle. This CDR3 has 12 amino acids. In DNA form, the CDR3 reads TGTGCCAGCACCTCGGACAGCTACGAGCAGTACTTC. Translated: CASTSDSYEQYF.

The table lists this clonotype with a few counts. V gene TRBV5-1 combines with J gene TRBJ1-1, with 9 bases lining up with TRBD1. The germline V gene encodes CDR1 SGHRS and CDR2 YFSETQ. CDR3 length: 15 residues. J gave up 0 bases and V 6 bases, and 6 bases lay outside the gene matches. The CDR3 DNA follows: TGCGCCAGCAATCGACAGGGGGACATGAACACTGAAGCTTTCTTT. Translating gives CASNRQGDMNTEAFF.

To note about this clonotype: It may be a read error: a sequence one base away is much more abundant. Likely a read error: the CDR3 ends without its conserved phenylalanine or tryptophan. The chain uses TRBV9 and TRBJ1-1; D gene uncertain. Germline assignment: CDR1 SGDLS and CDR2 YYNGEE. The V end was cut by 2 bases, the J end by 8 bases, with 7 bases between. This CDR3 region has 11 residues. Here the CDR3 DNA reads TGTGCCAGCAGCGTGTCGCACGAAGCTTTCCTT. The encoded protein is CASSVSHEAFL.

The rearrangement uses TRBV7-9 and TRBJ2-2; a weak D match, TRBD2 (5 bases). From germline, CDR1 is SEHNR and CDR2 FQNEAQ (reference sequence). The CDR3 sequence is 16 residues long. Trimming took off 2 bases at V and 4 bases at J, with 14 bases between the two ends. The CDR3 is CASSLSAGLGTGELFF. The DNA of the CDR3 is TGTGCCAGCAGCTTATCTGCGGGCTTGGGCACCGGGGAGCTGTTTTTT.

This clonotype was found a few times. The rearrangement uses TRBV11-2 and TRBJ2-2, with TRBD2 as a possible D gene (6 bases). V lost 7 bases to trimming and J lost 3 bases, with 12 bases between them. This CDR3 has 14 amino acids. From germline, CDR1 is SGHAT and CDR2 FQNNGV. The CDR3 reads CASTLRDYTGELFF. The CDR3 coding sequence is TGTGCCAGCACCCTCCGGGACTACACCGGGGAGCTGTTTTTT.

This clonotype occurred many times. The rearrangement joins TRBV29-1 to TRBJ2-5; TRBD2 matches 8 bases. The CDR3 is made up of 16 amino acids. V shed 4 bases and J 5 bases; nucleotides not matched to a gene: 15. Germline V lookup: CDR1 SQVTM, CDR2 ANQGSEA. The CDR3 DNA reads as TGCAGCGTTGTTGTCCGACTAGCGCCTCCGGGCGAGACCCAGTACTTC. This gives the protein CSVVVRLAPPGETQYF.

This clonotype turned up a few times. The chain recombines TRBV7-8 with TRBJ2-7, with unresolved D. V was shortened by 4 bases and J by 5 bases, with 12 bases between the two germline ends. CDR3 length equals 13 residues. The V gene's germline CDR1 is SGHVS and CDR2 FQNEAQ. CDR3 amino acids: CASSSQRYDEQYF. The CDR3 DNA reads TGTGCCAGCAGCTCCCAGAGGTACGACGAGCAGTACTTC.

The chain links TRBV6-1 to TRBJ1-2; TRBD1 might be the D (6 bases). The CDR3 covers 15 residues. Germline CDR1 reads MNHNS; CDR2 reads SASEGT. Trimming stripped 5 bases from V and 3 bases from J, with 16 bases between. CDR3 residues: CASSKTGENYYGYTF. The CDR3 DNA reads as TGTGCCAGCAGTAAGACAGGAGAAAATTACTATGGCTACACCTTC.

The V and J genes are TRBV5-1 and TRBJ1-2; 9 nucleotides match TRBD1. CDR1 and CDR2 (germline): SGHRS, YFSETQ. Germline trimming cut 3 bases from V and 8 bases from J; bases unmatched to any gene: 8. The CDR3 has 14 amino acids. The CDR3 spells CASSSPGQGSGYTF. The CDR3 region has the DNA TGCGCCAGCAGCTCACCGGGACAGGGAAGCGGCTACACCTTC.

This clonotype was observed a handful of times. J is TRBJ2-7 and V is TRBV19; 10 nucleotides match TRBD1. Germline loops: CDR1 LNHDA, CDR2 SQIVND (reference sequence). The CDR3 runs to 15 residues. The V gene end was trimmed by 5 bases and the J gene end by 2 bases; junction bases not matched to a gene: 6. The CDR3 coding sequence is TGTGCCAGTAGTCAAAGGACAGGGGGGCCCTACGAGCAGTACTTC. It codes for CASSQRTGGPYEQYF.

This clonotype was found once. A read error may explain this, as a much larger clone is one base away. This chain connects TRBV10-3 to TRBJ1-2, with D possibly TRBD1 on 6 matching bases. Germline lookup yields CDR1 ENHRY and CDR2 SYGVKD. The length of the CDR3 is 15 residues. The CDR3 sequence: CAVRMRTANNYGYTF. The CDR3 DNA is TGTGCCGTCAGGATGAGGACAGCGAATAACTATGGCTACACCTTC.

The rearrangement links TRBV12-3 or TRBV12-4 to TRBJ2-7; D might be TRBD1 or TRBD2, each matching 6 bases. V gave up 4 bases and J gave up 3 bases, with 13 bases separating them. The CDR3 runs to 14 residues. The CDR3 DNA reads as TGTGCCAGCAGTTACATAGGGGGGTACTACGAGCAGTACTTC. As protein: CASSYIGGYYEQYF.

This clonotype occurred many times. The CDR3 DNA sequence: TGCAGTGTAGGGTCGTACCAAGAGACCCAGTACTTC. Residues: CSVGSYQETQYF. The chain carries TRBV20-1 and TRBJ2-5; no firm D call. The V gene's germline CDR1 is DFQATT and CDR2 SNEGSKA (reference sequence). CDR3 size: 12 residues. V gave up 7 bases and J gave up 0 bases, with 9 bases separating them.

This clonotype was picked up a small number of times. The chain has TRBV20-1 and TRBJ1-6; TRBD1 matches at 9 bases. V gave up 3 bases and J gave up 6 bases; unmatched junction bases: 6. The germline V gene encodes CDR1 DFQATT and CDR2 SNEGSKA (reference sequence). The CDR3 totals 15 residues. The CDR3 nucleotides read TGCAGTGCTAGGGGACAGGGTGCACGTAATTCACCCCTCCACTTT. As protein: CSARGQGARNSPLHF.

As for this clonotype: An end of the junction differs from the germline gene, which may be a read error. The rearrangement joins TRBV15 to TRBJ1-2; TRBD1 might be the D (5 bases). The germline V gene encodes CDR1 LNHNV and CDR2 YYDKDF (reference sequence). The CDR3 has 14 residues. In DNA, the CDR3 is TGTGCCGCCAGCTTAGGGCGGGGCCTCTATGGCTACACCTTC. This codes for CAASLGRGLYGYTF. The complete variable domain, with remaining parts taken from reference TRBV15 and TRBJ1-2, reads DAMVIQNPRYQVTQFGKPVTLSCSQTLNHNVMYWYQQKSSQAPKLLFHYYDKDFNNEADTPDNFQSRRPNTSFCFLDIRSPGLGDTAMYLCAASLGRGLYGYTFGSGTRLTVV.

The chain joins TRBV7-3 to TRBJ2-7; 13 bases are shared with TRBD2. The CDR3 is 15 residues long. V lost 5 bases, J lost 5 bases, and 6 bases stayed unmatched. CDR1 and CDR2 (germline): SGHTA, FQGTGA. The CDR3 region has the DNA TGTGCCAGCAGCCCCGCGGGGACTAGCGGGAACGAGCAGTACTTC. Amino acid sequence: CASSPAGTSGNEQYF.

CDR3 protein: CASSLNGGTSVQETQYF. The CDR3 DNA reads TGTGCCAGCAGTTTGAACGGGGGGACTAGCGTGCAAGAGACCCAGTACTTC. The V gene is TRBV7-9, the J gene TRBJ2-5; 10 positions match TRBD2. The CDR3 is 17 amino acids. Germline V gives CDR1 SEHNR, CDR2 FQNEAQ (reference sequence). The V gene end was trimmed by 6 bases and the J gene end by 2 bases; junction bases not matched to a gene: 12. Together with reference TRBV7-9 and TRBJ2-5, the CDR3 gives the full variable domain: DTGVSQNPRHKITKRGQNVTFRCDPISEHNRLYWYRQTLGQGPEFLTYFQNEAQLEKSRLLSDRFSAERPKGSFSTLEIQRTEQGDSAMYLCASSLNGGTSVQETQYFGPGTRLLVL.

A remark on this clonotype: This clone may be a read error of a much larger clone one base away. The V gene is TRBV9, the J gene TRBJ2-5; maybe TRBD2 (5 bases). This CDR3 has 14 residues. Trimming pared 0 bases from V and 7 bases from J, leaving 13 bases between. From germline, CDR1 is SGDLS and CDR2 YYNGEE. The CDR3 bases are TGTGCCAGCAGCGTAGCTAACGGGGTGGGGACCCAGTACTTC. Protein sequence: CASSVANGVGTQYF.

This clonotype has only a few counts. The CDR3 protein is CATSDPEQGNQPQHF. In DNA form, the CDR3 reads TGTGCCACCAGTGACCCAGAACAGGGGAATCAGCCCCAGCATTTT. The V and J genes are TRBV24-1 and TRBJ1-5; 7 bases fit TRBD1. V trimming: 4 bases; J trimming: 4 bases; junction bases outside the gene matches: 6. Germline V gene lookup returns CDR1 KGHDR and CDR2 SFDVKD. This CDR3 comprises 15 residues.

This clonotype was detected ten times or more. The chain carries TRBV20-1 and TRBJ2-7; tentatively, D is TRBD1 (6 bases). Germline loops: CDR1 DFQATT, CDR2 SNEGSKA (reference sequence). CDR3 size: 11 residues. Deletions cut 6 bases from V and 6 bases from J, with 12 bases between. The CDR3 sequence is CSARQAGEQYF. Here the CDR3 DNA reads TGCAGTGCAAGACAGGCAGGCGAGCAGTACTTC.